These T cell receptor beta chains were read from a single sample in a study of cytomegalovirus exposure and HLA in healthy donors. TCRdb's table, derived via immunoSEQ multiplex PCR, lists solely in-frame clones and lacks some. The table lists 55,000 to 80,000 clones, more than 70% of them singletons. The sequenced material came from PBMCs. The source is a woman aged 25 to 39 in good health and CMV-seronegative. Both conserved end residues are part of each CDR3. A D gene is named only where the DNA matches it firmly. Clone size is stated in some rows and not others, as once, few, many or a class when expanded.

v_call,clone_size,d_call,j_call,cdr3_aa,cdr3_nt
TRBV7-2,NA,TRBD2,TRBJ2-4,CASSLGPSGNIQYF,TGTGCCAGCAGCTTAGGGCCTAGCGGAAACATTCAGTACTTC
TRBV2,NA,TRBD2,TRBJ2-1,CASSKVGGSSYNEQFF,TGTGCCAGCAGCAAGGTGGGCGGGAGTTCCTACAATGAGCAGTTCTTC
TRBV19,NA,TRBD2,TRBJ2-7,CASKTSGTSGEPVYF,TGTGCCAGCAAGACCTCCGGGACTAGCGGAGAACCGGTCTATTTC
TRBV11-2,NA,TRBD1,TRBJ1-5,CASSATGTGVQPQHF,TGTGCCAGCAGCGCGACCGGGACAGGGGTTCAGCCCCAGCATTTT
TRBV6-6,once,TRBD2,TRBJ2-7,CAGSSGASGETYEQYF,TGTGCCGGCAGTAGCGGAGCTAGCGGGGAGACCTACGAGCAGTACTTC
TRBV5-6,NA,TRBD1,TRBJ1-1,CASSPGVIGRLRGSTEAFF,TGTGCCAGCAGCCCTGGCGTGATCGGGCGCCTCAGGGGGAGCACTGAAGCTTTCTTT
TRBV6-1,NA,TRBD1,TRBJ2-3,CASSADRGGTDTQYF,TGTGCCAGCAGTGCCGACAGGGGGGGCACAGATACGCAGTATTTT
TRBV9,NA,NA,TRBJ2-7,CASSVGGLSYEQYF,TGTGCCAGCAGCGTGGGCGGGCTTTCCTACGAGCAGTACTTC
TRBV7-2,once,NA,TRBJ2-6,CATAAVNSGANVLTF,TGTGCGACCGCAGCGGTTAACTCTGGGGCCAACGTCCTGACTTTC
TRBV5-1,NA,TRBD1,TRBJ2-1,CASSSTGGIYNEQFF,TGCGCCAGCAGTTCCACAGGGGGCATCTACAATGAGCAGTTCTTC